A selection of T cell receptor beta chains follows, all from one sample in a study of B cell selection in AIRE deficiency. This table comes from immunoSEQ multiplex PCR, and its TCRdb copy is limited to in-frame clones, with some not included. The sample includes about 25,000 clones, around 95% seen only once; the top ten take just under 0.25%. The sequencing sample was made of CD4+CD127+ conventional T cells sorted from PBMCs. The receptors stem from a human donor in good health. Each CDR3 is given with its conserved first and last residue. The D gene is left open where the match is weak. The size field is filled for only some rows; it gives once, few, many or a size class.

TRBV10-3,TRBD1,NA,TRBJ1-2,TGTGCCATCAGTGGGGGCAGGGGGCTGGTCTATGGCTACACCTTC,CAISGGRGLVYGYTF
TRBV18,NA,once,TRBJ1-1,TGTGCCAGCTCCTCACAGGGTAACACTGAAGCTTTCTTT,CASSSQGNTEAFF
TRBV7-2,NA,NA,TRBJ2-5,TGTGCCAGCAGCTTCAGGCTGGGGGCGAAGGCGTACCAAGAGACCCAGTACTTC,CASSFRLGAKAYQETQYF
TRBV28,NA,NA,TRBJ2-1,TGTGCCAGCGGGGGGGGCAGGGGGTCCCTCTACAATGAGCAGTTCTTC,CASGGGRGSLYNEQFF
TRBV6-1,NA,NA,TRBJ2-7,TGTGCCAGCAGTTACTTCGAGCAGTACTTC,CASSYFEQYF
TRBV6-6,NA,NA,TRBJ2-7,TGTGCCAGCGCCGGGTCGTCCGTAAACGAGCAGTACTTC,CASAGSSVNEQYF
TRBV10-2,NA,NA,TRBJ2-2,TGCGCCAGCAGTTTGAACACCGGGGAGCTGTTTTTT,CASSLNTGELFF
TRBV10-3,NA,NA,TRBJ1-4,TGTGCCATCAGTGGTGCGGGTAGGGATGAAAAACTGTTTTTT,CAISGAGRDEKLFF
TRBV10-3,TRBD2,NA,TRBJ2-5,TGTGCCATCAGTGAGTCCAATCCTAGCGGGAGGGTCGGGGAGACCCAGTACTTC,CAISESNPSGRVGETQYF
TRBV6-1,TRBD2,NA,TRBJ2-3,TGTGCCAGCAGTGCGACTAGCGGGGGGAAAGATACGCAGTATTTT,CASSATSGGKDTQYF
TRBV18,NA,NA,TRBJ2-5,TGTGCCAGCTCACCGGGCCAGACAGAGACCCAGTACTTC,CASSPGQTETQYF
TRBV7-9,TRBD1,NA,TRBJ2-7,TGTGCCAGCAGCGACCCTGGGGGGACAGGTGCGAGCTCCTACGAGCAGTACTTC,CASSDPGGTGASSYEQYF
TRBV9,NA,once,TRBJ2-3,TGTGCCAGCAGTCTAATCTCTGGGCAGGGCACAGATACGCAGTATTTT,CASSLISGQGTDTQYF
TRBV10-3,TRBD2,NA,TRBJ2-3,TGTGCCATCGGGACTAGCGGGAGCACAGATACGCAGTATTTT,CAIGTSGSTDTQYF
TRBV4-1,TRBD2,NA,TRBJ2-3,TGCGCCAGCAGCCAGTTCCGGGGGGGGACAGATACGCAGTATTTT,CASSQFRGGTDTQYF
TRBV5-1,TRBD2,NA,TRBJ2-2,TGCGCCTCTACCACGGCGGGGGATTACACCGGGGAGCTGTTTTTT,CASTTAGDYTGELFF
TRBV13,NA,NA,TRBJ1-1,TGTGCCAGCAGCTTATTTCTGGGTGGGACTGAAGCTTTCTTT,CASSLFLGGTEAFF